Presented here are 19 T cell receptor beta chains from one specimen sequenced in a study of T cell clones after liver transplantation. Clones were read by immunoSEQ multiplex PCR, and TCRdb kept only the in-frame ones, dropping some. The repertoire holds some 110,000 clones, with 82% as singletons. Sequencing used CD4+ T cells from blood, obtained before liver transplant. Every receptor here comes from a human donor who received a liver transplant.

The CDR3, as DNA: TGTGCCAGCAGCCCCGGGCTAGCGGGGTACAATGAGCAGTTCTTC. It encodes CASSPGLAGYNEQFF. The chain uses TRBV7-2 and TRBJ2-1, with TRBD2 identical over 9 bases. The CDR3 spans 15 residues. Germline assignment: CDR1 SGHTA and CDR2 FQGNSA. V lost 5 bases, J lost 4 bases, and 6 bases stayed unmatched.

This clone was found once. The genes are TRBV28 and TRBJ2-1; D is ambiguous. This CDR3 is built from 14 residues. Germline V lookup: CDR1 MDHEN, CDR2 SYDVKM. Between the trimmed V and J ends, which lost 6 bases and 3 bases, there was a span of 12 bases. The CDR3 protein is CASRYGLNYNEQFF. The CDR3 coding sequence is TGTGCCAGCAGATATGGTCTGAACTACAATGAGCAGTTCTTC.

The rearrangement links TRBV6-5 to TRBJ2-3; D may be TRBD2 (5 bases). Germline V lookup: CDR1 MNHEY, CDR2 SVGAGI. The CDR3 runs 15 residues. With 4 bases removed from V and 2 bases from J, the gap between germline ends came to 13 bases. The CDR3 sequence is CASSLRRDTTDTQYF. The CDR3 bases are TGTGCCAGCAGTTTGCGACGGGATACCACAGATACGCAGTATTTT.

CDR3 region: CASKERVGQTSSYEQYF. DNA of the CDR3: TGTGCCAGCAAAGAAAGGGTTGGACAGACGAGCTCCTACGAGCAGTACTTC. V usage is TRBV27 and J usage is TRBJ2-7; tentative D call: TRBD1 (6 bases). Trimming pared 7 bases from V and 0 bases from J, leaving 22 bases between. Germline V lookup: CDR1 MNHEY, CDR2 SMNVEV (reference sequence). The CDR3 contains 17 residues.

The CDR3 coding sequence is TGTGCCAGCTCCCTTGACGGGGAGTGGGGTACGCAGTATTTT. Its translation is CASSLDGEWGTQYF. This rearrangement joins TRBV18 to TRBJ2-3, with TRBD2 as a possible D gene (5 bases). This CDR3 region has 14 residues. Germline CDR1 and CDR2: KGHSH and LQKENI. The V and J ends lost 6 bases and 8 bases respectively, with 18 bases between them.

The chain's CDR3 is CASSSGSYNEQFF. CDR3 sequence (DNA): TGTGCCAGCAGCTCCGGCTCCTACAATGAGCAGTTCTTC. The rearrangement uses TRBV11-3 and TRBJ2-1; D gene uncertain. CDR1 is SGHNT and CDR2 is YENEEA in the germline V gene. The length of the CDR3 is 13 residues. V was clipped by 4 bases and J by 0 bases, with 4 bases between them.

This chain connects TRBV7-9 to TRBJ2-7; 10 bases match TRBD1. J lost 2 bases, V lost 4 bases, and 5 bases had no gene match. Germline CDR1 SEHNR, CDR2 FQNEAQ (reference sequence). The CDR3 is 15 residues long. The chain's CDR3 is CASSWGQGLTYEQYF. For the CDR3, the DNA is TGTGCCAGCAGCTGGGGACAGGGGCTAACCTACGAGCAGTACTTC. The full variable domain, rest sourced from reference TRBV7-9 and TRBJ2-7, is DTGVSQNPRHKITKRGQNVTFRCDPISEHNRLYWYRQTLGQGPEFLTYFQNEAQLEKSRLLSDRFSAERPKGSFSTLEIQRTEQGDSAMYLCASSWGQGLTYEQYFGPGTRLTVT.

The chain recombines TRBV19 with TRBJ1-2; 8 bases align to TRBD1. This CDR3 spans 13 amino acids. The V gene end was trimmed by 5 bases and the J gene end by 7 bases; junction bases not matched to a gene: 6. Germline V gives CDR1 LNHDA, CDR2 SQIVND (reference sequence). CDR3 residues: CASSVQGALGYTF. The CDR3 nucleotides are TGTGCCAGTAGTGTTCAGGGGGCGCTTGGCTACACCTTC.

This rearrangement joins TRBV7-2 to TRBJ2-1; D gene uncertain. This CDR3 comprises 13 residues. CDR1 is SGHTA and CDR2 is FQGNSA in the germline V gene. Trimming cost V 4 bases and J 9 bases, with 13 bases left between them. The DNA of the CDR3 is TGTGCCAGCAGCTCGGCCCGGATCCCTGAGCAGTTCTTC. This translates into CASSSARIPEQFF.

The V and J genes are TRBV7-3 and TRBJ2-6; D not certain. Germline V CDR1 and CDR2: SGHTA, FQGTGA. V was pared by 5 bases and J by 0 bases, with 11 bases between. The CDR3 covers 16 residues. DNA of the CDR3: TGTGCCAGCAGCCCCCACAGAGCCTCTGGGGCCAACGTCCTGACTTTC. Its protein is CASSPHRASGANVLTF.

This chain links TRBV4-1 with TRBJ2-2; perhaps TRBD1 as D (6 bases). The V end lost 0 bases, the J end lost 4 bases, and 24 bases lay between the germline ends. CDR3 size: 20 residues. CDR1 is MGHRA, CDR2 YSYEKL, per germline. The CDR3 DNA is TGCGCCAGCAGCCAAGATTGGGGCCTTAAAGCGACAGGAGTCACCGGGGAGCTGTTTTTT. Its translation: CASSQDWGLKATGVTGELFF.

This clone occurred once. CDR3 protein: CASSVQGANEQFF. In nucleotides, the CDR3 is TGTGCCAGCAGCGTACAGGGGGCTAATGAGCAGTTCTTC. V and J are TRBV9 and TRBJ2-1; 8 bases line up with TRBD1. J was trimmed by 7 bases and V by 1 base; bases with no gene match: 1. Germline assignment: CDR1 SGDLS and CDR2 YYNGEE. The CDR3 contains 13 residues.

The chain uses TRBV18 and TRBJ2-1, with TRBD1 identical over 7 bases. Trimming removed 3 bases from V and 4 bases from J; junction bases left unmatched: 6. The CDR3 loop spans 15 amino acids. CDR1 is KGHSH and CDR2 is LQKENI in the germline V gene. The CDR3 DNA follows: TGTGCCAGCTCACCCCGAAAGGGGGCTTACAATGAGCAGTTCTTC. Its protein product is CASSPRKGAYNEQFF.

The chain has TRBV19 and TRBJ2-2; perhaps TRBD2 as D (5 bases). V lost 4 bases and J lost 6, with 12 bases in between. The CDR3 runs to 14 residues. Germline CDR1 and CDR2: LNHDA and SQIVND (reference sequence). CDR3 DNA sequence: TGTGCCAGTAGTAGTCGACCAGCGGCCGGGGAGCTGTTTTTT. It encodes CASSSRPAAGELFF.

The rearrangement links TRBV28 to TRBJ2-4; a possible D gene is TRBD2 (7 bases). The length of the CDR3 is 13 residues. CDR1 and CDR2 from the germline V gene are MDHEN and SYDVKM. Between the trimmed V and J ends, which lost 3 bases and 10 bases, there was a span of 13 bases. The CDR3 DNA sequence: TGTGCCAGCAGTTTTGGGGGGGCGCGGATTCAGTACTTC. This encodes CASSFGGARIQYF.

The V call is TRBV5-1, the J call TRBJ1-1; tentatively, D is TRBD1 (5 bases). The CDR3 consists of 13 residues. Germline CDR1 SGHRS, CDR2 YFSETQ. V was clipped by 5 bases and J by 3 bases, with 11 bases between them. This CDR3 is CASSQDIHTEAFF. The CDR3 nucleotides read TGCGCCAGCAGTCAGGACATTCACACTGAAGCTTTCTTT.

The chain carries TRBV7-2 and TRBJ2-1; no definite D call. The germline CDR1 and CDR2 sequences are SGHTA and FQGNSA. The CDR3 spans 14 residues. The ends were cut back, 5 bases at V and 3 bases at J, with 11 bases in the middle. As DNA, the CDR3 is TGTGCCAGCAGCCCGGATAGGCGCTACAATGAGCAGTTCTTC. It translates to CASSPDRRYNEQFF.

In DNA form, the CDR3 reads TGCGCCAGCAGTCCCGTGCTAAGCGCACAAAGTCGGGCCAACGTCCTGACTTTC. Translation gives CASSPVLSAQSRANVLTF. The V gene is TRBV10-1, the J gene TRBJ2-6, with D unclear. Germline CDR1 is WNHNN and CDR2 is SYGVQD (reference sequence). Trimming removed 5 bases from V and 5 bases from J, with 22 bases in between. This CDR3 spans 18 amino acids.

This chain connects TRBV30 to TRBJ1-3; 8 nucleotides line up with TRBD1. Trimming removed 2 bases from V and 2 bases from J; junction bases left unmatched: 2. The CDR3 has 14 residues. From germline, CDR1 is GTSNPN and CDR2 SVGIG (reference sequence). The DNA for the CDR3 is TGTGCCTGGAGTATGACAGGGGCTGGAAACACCATATATTTT. Translated: CAWSMTGAGNTIYF.